This paragraph covers one T cell receptor beta chain sequence. These data belong to a study of shared clonotypes between healthy human individuals. It was into CD45RA+ naive and CD45RA-negative memory subsets that the CD4+ cells were split. There are 14 residues in the CDR3. V lost 1 base and J lost 3; bases outside the gene matches: 3. Germline lookup yields CDR1 SGHRS and CDR2 YFSETQ. TCRdb keeps only in-frame clones here, not all; method: immunoSEQ multiplex PCR. The sample holds 2 million to 2.5 million clones, roughly 93% seen once. This sequence joins TRBV5-1 and TRBJ1-2; 7 positions match TRBD1. The sequence was obtained from a man in his late teens or twenties in good health. Some clones in this sample may be carry-over from other donors' samples. The sequencing sample was made of naive CD4+ T cells from PBMCs. Subset in this sample: CD45RA+ positively selected. CDR3 coding DNA: TGCGCCAGCAGCTTGCAGGGGGGAGACTATGGCTACACCTTC. Amino acid sequence: CASSLQGGDYGYTF.